A selection of T cell receptor beta chains follows, all from one sample in a study of cytomegalovirus exposure and HLA in healthy donors. Clones were read by immunoSEQ multiplex PCR, and TCRdb kept only the in-frame ones, dropping some. The repertoire consists of approximately 180,000 clones, with around 81% occurring once and the leading ten covering 4.9%. The sequencing sample was made of PBMCs. The receptor set was obtained from a woman younger than 30 in good health and CMV-seropositive. Each CDR3 is given with its conserved first and last residue. A D gene is named only where the DNA matches it firmly. The listing skips clone size in some rows; elsewhere it reads once, few, many or a size class.

V gene: TRBV7-2; clone size: .; J gene: TRBJ2-1; D gene: TRBD2; CDR3 length: 17; CDR3 protein: CASSSTSGGAKSNEQFF; CDR3 DNA: TGTGCCAGCAGCTCAACTAGCGGGGGGGCCAAATCAAATGAGCAGTTCTTC
V gene: TRBV7-8; clone size: few; J gene: TRBJ1-2; D gene: TRBD1; CDR3 length: 14; CDR3 protein: CASSPTGGIVGYTF; CDR3 DNA: TGTGCCAGCAGCCCGACAGGGGGCATTGTGGGCTACACCTTC
V gene: TRBV19; clone size: .; J gene: TRBJ2-5; D gene: TRBD1; CDR3 length: 15; CDR3 protein: CASSIDRESQETQYF; CDR3 DNA: TGTGCCAGTAGTATTGACAGGGAGAGCCAAGAGACCCAGTACTTC
V gene: TRBV7-8; clone size: .; J gene: TRBJ2-1; D gene: .; CDR3 length: 17; CDR3 protein: CASSLKRGGRYNNEQFF; CDR3 DNA: TGTGCCAGCAGCTTAAAGAGGGGGGGGAGATATAACAATGAGCAGTTCTTC
V gene: TRBV5-6; clone size: .; J gene: TRBJ1-6; D gene: .; CDR3 length: 15; CDR3 protein: CASSLVDLRDSPLHF; CDR3 DNA: TGTGCCAGCAGCTTGGTTGACTTGAGGGATTCACCCCTCCACTTT
V gene: TRBV9; clone size: .; J gene: TRBJ1-5; D gene: .; CDR3 length: 14; CDR3 protein: CASGGGRNNQPQHF; CDR3 DNA: TGTGCCAGCGGGGGAGGTCGGAACAATCAGCCCCAGCATTTT
V gene: TRBV10-3; clone size: .; J gene: TRBJ1-5; D gene: .; CDR3 length: 14; CDR3 protein: CAIDPLGQAQPQHF; CDR3 DNA: TGTGCCATCGACCCCCTTGGTCAGGCACAGCCCCAGCATTTT
V gene: TRBV29-1; clone size: few; J gene: TRBJ2-1; D gene: TRBD2; CDR3 length: 19; CDR3 protein: CSVSPISSGGVSSYNEQFF; CDR3 DNA: TGCAGCGTTTCACCGATCTCTAGCGGGGGGGTAAGCTCCTACAATGAGCAGTTCTTC
V gene: TRBV15; clone size: .; J gene: TRBJ2-7; D gene: TRBD1; CDR3 length: 15; CDR3 protein: CATSREGTGLYEQYF; CDR3 DNA: TGTGCCACCAGCAGAGAGGGGACAGGGCTATACGAGCAGTACTTC
V gene: TRBV5-6; clone size: once; J gene: TRBJ2-2; D gene: .; CDR3 length: 16; CDR3 protein: CASSLEVEGYTGELFF; CDR3 DNA: TGTGCCAGCAGCTTGGAGGTGGAGGGATACACCGGGGAGCTGTTTTTT
V gene: TRBV6-1; clone size: .; J gene: TRBJ2-7; D gene: TRBD1; CDR3 length: 15; CDR3 protein: CASQPGQGSPYEQYF; CDR3 DNA: TGTGCCAGCCAACCGGGACAGGGGTCTCCCTACGAGCAGTACTTC
V gene: TRBV2; clone size: .; J gene: TRBJ2-1; D gene: .; CDR3 length: 14; CDR3 protein: CASGSGDDANEQFF; CDR3 DNA: TGTGCCAGCGGAAGCGGTGATGACGCCAATGAGCAGTTCTTC
V gene: TRBV19; clone size: .; J gene: TRBJ2-7; D gene: TRBD2; CDR3 length: 17; CDR3 protein: CASRSTSGGLGAPEQYF; CDR3 DNA: TGTGCCAGCAGATCGACTAGCGGGGGGCTCGGGGCTCCCGAGCAGTACTTC
V gene: TRBV6-5; clone size: few; J gene: TRBJ2-1; D gene: TRBD1; CDR3 length: 15; CDR3 protein: CASRFLRDSANEQFF; CDR3 DNA: TGTGCCAGCAGATTCCTCCGGGACAGTGCCAATGAGCAGTTCTTC